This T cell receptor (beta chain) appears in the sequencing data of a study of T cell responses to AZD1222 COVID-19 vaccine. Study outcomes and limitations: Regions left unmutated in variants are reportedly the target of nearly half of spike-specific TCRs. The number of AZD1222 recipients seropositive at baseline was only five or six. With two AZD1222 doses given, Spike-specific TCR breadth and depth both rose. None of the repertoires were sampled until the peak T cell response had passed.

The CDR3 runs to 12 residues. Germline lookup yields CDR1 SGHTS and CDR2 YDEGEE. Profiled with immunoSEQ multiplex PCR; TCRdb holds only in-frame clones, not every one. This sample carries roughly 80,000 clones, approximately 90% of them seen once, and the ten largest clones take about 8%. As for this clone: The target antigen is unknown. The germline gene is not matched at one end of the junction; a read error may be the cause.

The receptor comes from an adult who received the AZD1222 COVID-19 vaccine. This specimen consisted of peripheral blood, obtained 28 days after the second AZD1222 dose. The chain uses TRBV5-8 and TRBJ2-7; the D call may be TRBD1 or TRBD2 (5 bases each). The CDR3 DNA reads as TGTGCCAGCCTGACACCCGGGACCGCCATGGGATTC. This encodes CASLTPGTAMGF.